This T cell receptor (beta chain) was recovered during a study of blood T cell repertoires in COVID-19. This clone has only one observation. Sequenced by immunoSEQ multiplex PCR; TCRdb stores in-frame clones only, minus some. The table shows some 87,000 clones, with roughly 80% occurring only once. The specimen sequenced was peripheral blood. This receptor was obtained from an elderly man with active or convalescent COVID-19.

CDR3 amino acids: CASSIASDRSDTQYF. In DNA, the CDR3 is TGTGCCAGTAGTATAGCCTCGGACAGGTCAGATACGCAGTATTTT. The chain uses TRBV19 and TRBJ2-3; 7 bases agree with TRBD1. The CDR3 consists of 15 residues. Germline V gene sequence: CDR1 LNHDA, CDR2 SQIVND (reference sequence). Germline trimming cut 1 base from V and 4 bases from J; bases unmatched to any gene: 5.